This TCR beta chain was recovered during a study of control samples from healthy donors and cancer patients. The length of the CDR3 is 13 residues. V was pared by 5 bases and J by 4 bases, with 5 bases of the junction left unmatched. The germline V gene has CDR1 SNHLY and CDR2 FYNNEI. Using immunoSEQ multiplex PCR, the repertoire was profiled, and TCRdb retains in-frame clones only, with some absent. The sample holds about 98,000 clones, 75% to 85% seen once. The clonotype originates from a young woman in good health. Sequencing was performed on blood. This rearrangement joins TRBV2 to TRBJ2-7; 7 nucleotides line up with TRBD1. The CDR3 coding sequence is TGTGCCAGCAGTAGGGACAGATCGTACGAGCAGTACTTC. This translates into CASSRDRSYEQYF.